This T cell receptor beta chain derives from a study of cytomegalovirus exposure and HLA in healthy donors. Study summary: There were about 85 million unique TCRs (from HLA-typed donors) in an early data release. Findings and limits, study-wide: Reportedly, HLA-A and HLA-B alleles of most subjects were accurately predicted from TCR beta. Per a prior analysis, the majority of TCR beta V segments were productive roughly 90% or roughly 30% of the time.

Trimming at V came to 0 bases and at J to 2 bases, leaving 4 bases not matched to a gene. Germline-derived CDR1 and CDR2 are MNHNS and SASEGT. The CDR3 is 15 amino acids. Vbeta (60) and Jbeta (13) primers were used in the PCR. Under the authors' procedure: Later reanalysis found 80 million or so unique TCR beta chains, around 10 million of them shared. Profiling relied on immunoSEQ multiplex PCR, and the TCRdb table lists in-frame clones only, not all of them. V and J calls and clone size are as listed in that table; D and trimming were resolved from the DNA. The sample lists about 190,000 clones; over 80% were seen once. This clone was detected only once. What it recognizes is unknown.

The chain is built from TRBV6-1 and TRBJ2-7; 7 bases agree with TRBD1. Sequencing input: PBMCs. This TCR derives from a man under 40 in good health and CMV-seronegative. The CDR3 region is CASSEAHRGAYEQYF. In DNA, the CDR3 is TGTGCCAGCAGTGAAGCTCACAGGGGCGCCTACGAGCAGTACTTC.